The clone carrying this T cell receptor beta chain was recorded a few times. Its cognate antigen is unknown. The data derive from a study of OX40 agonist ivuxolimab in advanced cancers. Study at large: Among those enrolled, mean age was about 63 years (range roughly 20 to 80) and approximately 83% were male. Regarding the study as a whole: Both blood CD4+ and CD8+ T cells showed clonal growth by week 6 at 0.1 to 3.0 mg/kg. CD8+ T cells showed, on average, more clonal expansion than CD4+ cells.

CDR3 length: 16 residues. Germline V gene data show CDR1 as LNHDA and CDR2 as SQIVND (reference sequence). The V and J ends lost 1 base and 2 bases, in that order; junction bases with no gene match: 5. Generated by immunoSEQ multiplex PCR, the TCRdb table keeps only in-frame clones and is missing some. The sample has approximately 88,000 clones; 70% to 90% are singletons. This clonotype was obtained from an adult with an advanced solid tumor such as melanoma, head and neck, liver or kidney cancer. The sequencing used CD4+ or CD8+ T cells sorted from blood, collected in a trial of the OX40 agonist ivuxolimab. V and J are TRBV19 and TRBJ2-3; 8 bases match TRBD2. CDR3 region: CASSIGAGGVTDTQYF. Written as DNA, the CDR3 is TGTGCCAGTAGTATAGGGGCGGGGGGAGTCACAGATACGCAGTATTTT.